This T cell receptor beta chain originates from a study of blood T cell repertoires in COVID-19 (dated by TCRdb to 2020 to 2021). Background on the whole study: Collaborator samples came from the United States, Italy and Spain and covered acute and convalescent phases of COVID-19. The prospective study material was composed of cDNA or gDNA derived from T cells, B-cell-depleted T cells, or PBMCs. Subjects who had been exposed to COVID-19, were actively infected with it, or had recovered from it provided the deeply sampled blood TCRbeta repertoires that made up the dataset. The repertoires were released in a freely available public database meant as a resource for research on the immune response to SARS-CoV-2. The samples were drawn from two sources: the first 160 participants of the ongoing ImmuneRACE study, and over 1,000 subjects contributed by 6 global collaborators. Sample metadata almost always included a de-identified subject ID, COVID-19 status, age in years and sex. HLA class I and class II types, where available, came from metadata supplied by the sample provider rather than from assay-based typing.

What the work shows at the level of the full study, not this receptor alone: The quantity of clinical and demographic metadata differed by source and by participant and was supplied without curation.

The immunoSEQ Assay, a bias-controlled multiplex PCR, was used to amplify TCRbeta CDR3 regions from genomic DNA. In the authors' own workflow: The number of nucleated cells in each sample was estimated by amplification of reference gene primers within the assay. To quantify the absolute abundance of each unique TCRbeta CDR3 rearrangement, sequence reads were collapsed and filtered. For each sample, productive Simpson clonality was calculated by taking the square root of Simpson's diversity index across productive rearrangements. Here the immuneACCESS table is served through TCRdb, limited to in-frame sequences with V and J called. Missing clones are a known gap in these copies; in checked studies unresolved V genes cover under half, and the rest lacks a known reason. V, J and clone size are those of that table, while D and trimming were read from the DNA. For this sample there are 3,000 to 4,500 clones; approximately 83% appear just once. Of the sample, about 45% is held by the ten largest clones.

To note about this clone: Its antigen specificity is not known. The input lacks base qualities; no much larger clone sits a single base away.

The collaborating institutions used their own protocols to collect whole blood in K2EDTA tubes. For TCRbeta analysis, collaborators shipped samples as frozen whole blood, isolated PBMCs, or DNA extracted from either of those sample types. CDR3 length: 17 amino acids, cysteine to phenylalanine. Only the CDR3 DNA stays, 51 bases, in frame from base 1. The germline V gene provides CDR1 SGHTA and CDR2 FQGNSA. The V end gives up 5 bases and the J end 0 bases, leaving 6 bases in the junction not matched to a gene. The sequence links TRBV7-2 to TRBJ2-6; 8 of the junction bases match TRBD1. Sequences were obtained from peripheral blood. This receptor was identified in a human donor in a cohort sampled during active COVID-19. Read as DNA, the sequence is TGTGCCAGCAGCGCCCCGGGACAGGTCTCTGGGGCCAACGTCCTGACTTTC. Its protein product is CASSAPGQVSGANVLTF.